This T cell receptor (beta chain) was identified during a study of blood T cell repertoires in COVID-19. Overall study context: Collection of acute and convalescent COVID-19 samples took place in the United States, Italy and Spain. T cells, B-cell-depleted T cells, or PBMCs supplied cDNA or gDNA.

Some clones are missing from TCRdb's copy, which holds only in-frame ones; the method was immunoSEQ multiplex PCR. The table includes over 300,000 clones, around 88% detected once. The V gene lost 2 bases and the J gene lost 0 bases, with 11 bases spanning the gap. Germline V gives CDR1 GTSNPN, CDR2 SVGIG (reference sequence). This CDR3 comprises 14 residues. The sequenced sample was peripheral blood. The clonotype was recovered from a woman in her forties or fifties with acute or convalescent COVID-19. The chain combines TRBV30 with TRBJ2-7; TRBD1 is a possible D gene (6 bases). The CDR3 sequence is CAWSSGTISYEQYF. The CDR3 nucleotides read TGTGCCTGGAGTTCCGGGACAATCTCCTACGAGCAGTACTTC.